This entry describes one TCR beta chain. The data were taken from a study of cytomegalovirus exposure and HLA in healthy donors. Healthy bone marrow donors made up the donor group. Vbeta (60) and Jbeta (13) primers were used in the PCR. Some clones are missing from TCRdb's copy, which holds only in-frame ones; the method was immunoSEQ multiplex PCR. The sample contains about 120,000 clones, roughly 76% of which appear only once. CDR1 and CDR2 from the germline V gene are SGHNT and YENEEA. V lost 8 bases and J 6 bases, leaving 14 bases between the germline ends. The CDR3 spans 12 residues. The sample taken for sequencing was PBMCs. The clonotype was recovered from a woman aged 45 to 65 in good health and CMV-seronegative. The chain links TRBV11-3 to TRBJ2-7; the D gene is possibly TRBD1 (6 bases). CDR3 in amino acids: CASGVQGVEQYF. The CDR3 nucleotides read TGTGCCAGCGGGGTACAGGGCGTCGAGCAGTACTTC.